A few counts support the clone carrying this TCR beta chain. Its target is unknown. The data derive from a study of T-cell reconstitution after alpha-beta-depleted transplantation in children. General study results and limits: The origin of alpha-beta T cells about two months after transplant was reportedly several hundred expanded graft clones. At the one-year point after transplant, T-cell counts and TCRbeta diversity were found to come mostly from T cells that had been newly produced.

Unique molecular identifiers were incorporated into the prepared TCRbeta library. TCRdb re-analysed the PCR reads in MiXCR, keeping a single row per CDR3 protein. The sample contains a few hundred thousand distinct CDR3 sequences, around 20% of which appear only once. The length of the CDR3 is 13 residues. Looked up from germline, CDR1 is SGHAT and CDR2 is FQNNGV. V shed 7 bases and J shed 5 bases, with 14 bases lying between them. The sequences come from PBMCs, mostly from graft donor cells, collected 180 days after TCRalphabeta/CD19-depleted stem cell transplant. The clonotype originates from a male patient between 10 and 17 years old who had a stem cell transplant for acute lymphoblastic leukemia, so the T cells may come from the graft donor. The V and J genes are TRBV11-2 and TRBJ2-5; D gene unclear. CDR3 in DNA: TGTGCCAGCACCCCCAAGGCGTGGGAGACCCAGTACTTC. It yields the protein CASTPKAWETQYF.